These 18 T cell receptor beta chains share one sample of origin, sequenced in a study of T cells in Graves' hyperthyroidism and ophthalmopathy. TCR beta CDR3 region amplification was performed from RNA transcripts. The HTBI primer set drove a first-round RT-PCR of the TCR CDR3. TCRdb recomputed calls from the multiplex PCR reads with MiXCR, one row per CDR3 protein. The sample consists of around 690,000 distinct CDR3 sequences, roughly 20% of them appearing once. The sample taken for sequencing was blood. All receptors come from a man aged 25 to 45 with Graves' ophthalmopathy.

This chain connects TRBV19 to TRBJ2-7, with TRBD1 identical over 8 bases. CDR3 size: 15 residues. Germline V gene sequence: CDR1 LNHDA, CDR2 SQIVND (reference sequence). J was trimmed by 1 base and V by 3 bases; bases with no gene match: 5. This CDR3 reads CASSIIGQGSYEQYF. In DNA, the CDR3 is TGTGCCAGTAGTATTATCGGACAGGGATCCTACGAGCAGTACTTC.

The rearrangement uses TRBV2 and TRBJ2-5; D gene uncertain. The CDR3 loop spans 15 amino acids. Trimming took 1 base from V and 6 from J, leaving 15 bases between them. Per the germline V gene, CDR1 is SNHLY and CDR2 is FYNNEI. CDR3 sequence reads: CASSEVRRPLKTQYF. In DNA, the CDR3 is TGTGCCAGCAGTGAAGTCAGGCGGCCGTTGAAGACCCAGTACTTC. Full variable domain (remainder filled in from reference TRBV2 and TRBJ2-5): EPEVTQTPSHQVTQMGQEVILRCVPISNHLYFYWYRQILGQKVEFLVSFYNNEISEKSEIFDDQFSVERPDGSNFTLKIRSTKLEDSAMYFCASSEVRRPLKTQYFGPGTRLLVL.

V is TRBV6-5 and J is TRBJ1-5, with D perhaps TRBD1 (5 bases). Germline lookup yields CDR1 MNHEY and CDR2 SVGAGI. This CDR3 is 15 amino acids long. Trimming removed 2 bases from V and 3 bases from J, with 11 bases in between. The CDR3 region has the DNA TGTGCCAGCAGTTACAGAGGACAAGACAATCAGCCCCAGCATTTT. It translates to CASSYRGQDNQPQHF.

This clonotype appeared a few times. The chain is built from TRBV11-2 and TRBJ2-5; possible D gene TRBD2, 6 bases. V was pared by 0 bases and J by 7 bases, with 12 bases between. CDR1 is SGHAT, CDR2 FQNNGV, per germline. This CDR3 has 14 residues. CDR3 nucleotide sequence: TGTGCCAGCAGCTTAGAAGGCGGGATAGTGACCCAGTACTTC. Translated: CASSLEGGIVTQYF.

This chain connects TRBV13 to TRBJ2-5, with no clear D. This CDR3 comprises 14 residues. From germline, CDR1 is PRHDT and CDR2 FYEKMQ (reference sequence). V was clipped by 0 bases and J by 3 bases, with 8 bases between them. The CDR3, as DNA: TGTGCCAGCAGCTTAGGGGACCTAAAAGAGACCCAGTACTTC. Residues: CASSLGDLKETQYF.

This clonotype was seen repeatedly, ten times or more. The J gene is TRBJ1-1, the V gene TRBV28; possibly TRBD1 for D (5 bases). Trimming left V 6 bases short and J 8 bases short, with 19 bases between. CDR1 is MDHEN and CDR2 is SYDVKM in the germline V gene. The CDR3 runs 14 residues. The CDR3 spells CASRPGLSGSEAFF. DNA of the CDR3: TGTGCCAGCAGACCAGGGCTTTCGGGGTCCGAAGCTTTCTTT.

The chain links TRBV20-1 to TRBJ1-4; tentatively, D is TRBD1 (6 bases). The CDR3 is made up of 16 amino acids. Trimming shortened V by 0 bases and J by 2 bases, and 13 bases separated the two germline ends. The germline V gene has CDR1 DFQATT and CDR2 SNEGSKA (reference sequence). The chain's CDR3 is CSARERGFITNEKLFF. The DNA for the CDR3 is TGCAGTGCTAGAGAAAGGGGGTTTATCACTAATGAAAAACTGTTTTTT.

CDR3 coding DNA: TGTGCCAGCAGCGTAGGGGGGACGGAACGAAGACCCCTCCACTTT. Translated: CASSVGGTERRPLHF. The chain couples TRBV9 to TRBJ1-6, with D maybe TRBD1 (5 bases). This CDR3 comprises 15 residues. Between the trimmed V and J ends, which lost 0 bases and 12 bases, there was a span of 16 bases. CDR1 is SGDLS and CDR2 is YYNGEE in the germline V gene.

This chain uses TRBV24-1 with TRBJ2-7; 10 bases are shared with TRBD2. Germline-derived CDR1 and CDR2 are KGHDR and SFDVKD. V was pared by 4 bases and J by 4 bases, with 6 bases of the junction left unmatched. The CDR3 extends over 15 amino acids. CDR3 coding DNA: TGTGCCACCAGTGACTCCCTAGCGGGAGCTTACGAGCAGTACTTC. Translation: CATSDSLAGAYEQYF.

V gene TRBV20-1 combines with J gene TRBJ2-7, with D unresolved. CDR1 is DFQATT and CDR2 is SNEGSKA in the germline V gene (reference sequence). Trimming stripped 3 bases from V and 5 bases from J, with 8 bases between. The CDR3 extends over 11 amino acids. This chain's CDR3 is CSARVAHEQYF. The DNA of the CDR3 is TGCAGTGCTAGGGTCGCCCACGAGCAGTACTTC.

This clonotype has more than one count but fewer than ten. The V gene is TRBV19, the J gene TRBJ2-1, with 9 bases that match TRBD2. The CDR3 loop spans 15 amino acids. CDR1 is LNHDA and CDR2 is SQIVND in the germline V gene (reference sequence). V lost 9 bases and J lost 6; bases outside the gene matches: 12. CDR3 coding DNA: TGTGCCAGCCAAATGGCTAGCGGGATTCCCAATGAGCAGTTCTTC. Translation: CASQMASGIPNEQFF.

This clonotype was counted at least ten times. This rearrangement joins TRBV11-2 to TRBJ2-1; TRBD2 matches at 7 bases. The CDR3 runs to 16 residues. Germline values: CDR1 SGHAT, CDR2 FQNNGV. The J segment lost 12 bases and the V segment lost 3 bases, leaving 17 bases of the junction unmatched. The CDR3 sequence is CASSFLGLDGARGQFF. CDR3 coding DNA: TGTGCCAGCAGCTTCCTAGGACTAGACGGCGCGCGTGGGCAGTTCTTC.

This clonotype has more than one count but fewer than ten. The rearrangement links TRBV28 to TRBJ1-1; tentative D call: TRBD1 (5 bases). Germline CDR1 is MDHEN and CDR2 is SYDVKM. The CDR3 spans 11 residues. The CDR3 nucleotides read TGTGCGGGAGGGGCTGGCACTGAAGCTTTCTTT. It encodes CAGGAGTEAFF.

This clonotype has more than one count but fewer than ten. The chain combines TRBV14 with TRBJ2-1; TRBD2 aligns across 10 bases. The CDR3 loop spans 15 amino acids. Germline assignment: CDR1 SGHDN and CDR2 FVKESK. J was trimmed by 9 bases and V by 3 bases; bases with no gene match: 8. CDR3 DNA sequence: TGTGCCAGCAGCCACCCGGGACTAGCGTCCCCTGAGCAGTTCTTC. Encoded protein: CASSHPGLASPEQFF.

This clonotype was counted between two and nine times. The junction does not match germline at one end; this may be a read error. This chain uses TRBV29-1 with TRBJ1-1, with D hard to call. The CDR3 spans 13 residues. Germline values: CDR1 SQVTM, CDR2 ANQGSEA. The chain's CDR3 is CSVGPAWNAEAFF. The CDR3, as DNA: TGCAGCGTTGGTCCAGCTTGGAACGCTGAAGCTTTCTTT.

The CDR3 region has the DNA TGTGCCAGCAGTTACGCAGCGGGACCTAGCACAGATACGCAGTATTTT. It yields the protein CASSYAAGPSTDTQYF. The chain couples TRBV6-1 to TRBJ2-3; 7 positions agree with TRBD2. Germline V gives CDR1 MNHNS, CDR2 SASEGT. The J segment lost 0 bases and the V segment lost 5 bases, leaving 8 bases of the junction unmatched. This CDR3 has 16 residues.

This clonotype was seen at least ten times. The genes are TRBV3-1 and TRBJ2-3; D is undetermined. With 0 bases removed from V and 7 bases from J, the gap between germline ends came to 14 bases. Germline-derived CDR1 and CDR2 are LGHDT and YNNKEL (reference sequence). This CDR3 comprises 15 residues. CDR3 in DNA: TGTGCCAGCAGCCAAGAACCGGCTAGTCCAAATACGCAGTATTTT. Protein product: CASSQEPASPNTQYF.

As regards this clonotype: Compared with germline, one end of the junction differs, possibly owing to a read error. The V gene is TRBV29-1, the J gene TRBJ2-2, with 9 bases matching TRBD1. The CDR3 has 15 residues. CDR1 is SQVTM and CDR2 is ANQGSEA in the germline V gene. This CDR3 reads CSARNQQGALGELFF. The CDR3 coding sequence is TGCAGCGCGAGGAATCAACAGGGGGCCTTAGGGGAACTGTTTTTT.